The 22 T cell receptor beta chains listed next were all sequenced from one sample in a study of T-cell memory formation after mild COVID-19. TCRdb analysed the 5' RACE reads with MiXCR anew, one entry per CDR3 protein. The table lists some 300,000 distinct CDR3 sequences, around 20% of them singletons. Sequencing used PBMCs or a T cell subset sorted from them (not recorded which). The receptors stem from a man aged 18 to 29 who had mild COVID-19 (a few samples of this study predate the infection). Cell type and time point are not known.

J is TRBJ1-5 and V is TRBV7-2, with no clear D. The CDR3 length is 13 residues. Germline V gene sequence: CDR1 SGHTA, CDR2 FQGNSA. V was shortened by 4 bases and J by 0 bases, with 4 bases between the two germline ends. The CDR3: CASSYISNQPQHF. CDR3 in DNA: TGTGCCAGCAGCTACATTAGCAATCAGCCCCAGCATTTT.

The sample holds many counts of this clonotype. The rearrangement joins TRBV20-1 to TRBJ1-3; TRBD1 might be the D (5 bases). V lost 4 bases, J lost 2 bases, and 15 bases lay in between. Per the germline V gene, CDR1 is DFQATT and CDR2 is SNEGSKA (reference sequence). The CDR3 has 15 residues. Written as DNA, the CDR3 is TGCAGTGCTACGGACATCGAATTTACTGGAAACACCATATATTTT. The encoded protein is CSATDIEFTGNTIYF.

Only a few counts were recorded for this clonotype. The V call is TRBV20-1, the J call TRBJ1-5; unclear D gene. CDR3 length: 13 amino acids. The V end lost 6 bases, the J end lost 7 bases, and 16 bases lay between the germline ends. Germline CDR1 reads DFQATT; CDR2 reads SNEGSKA (reference sequence). The CDR3 loop is CSAEWVSGQPQHF. CDR3 nucleotides: TGCAGTGCCGAATGGGTCTCTGGGCAGCCCCAGCATTTT.

The chain has TRBV18 and TRBJ1-3; the match to TRBD1 covers 9 bases. Per germline, CDR1 KGHSH and CDR2 LQKENI. V lost 2 bases to trimming and J lost 2 bases; unmatched junction nucleotides: 4. There are 16 residues in the CDR3. CDR3 in amino acids: CASSPTGTGPGNTIYF. The CDR3 nucleotides are TGTGCCAGCTCACCAACCGGGACAGGGCCTGGAAACACCATATATTTT.

This clonotype was recorded a few times. This chain links TRBV20-1 with TRBJ2-7; D may be TRBD2 (6 bases). Germline V gene data show CDR1 as DFQATT and CDR2 as SNEGSKA (reference sequence). CDR3 length: 14 residues. The V and J ends lost 1 base and 0 bases respectively, with 10 bases between them. Written as DNA, the CDR3 is TGCAGTGCTAGAGCCGGGCGGGGCTCCTACGAGCAGTACTTC. Translation: CSARAGRGSYEQYF.

The chain uses TRBV20-1 and TRBJ1-2; D gene uncertain. CDR1 is DFQATT and CDR2 is SNEGSKA in the germline V gene (reference sequence). The V end was cut by 6 bases, the J end by 1 base, with 18 bases between. This CDR3 has 15 residues. This CDR3 is CSAGPSSLGNYGYTF. In DNA form, the CDR3 reads TGCAGTGCCGGCCCGTCTTCTTTGGGTAACTATGGCTACACCTTC.

This clonotype was recorded a few times. V usage is TRBV7-6 and J usage is TRBJ2-7; no definite D call. The V gene's germline CDR1 is SGHVS and CDR2 FNYEAQ. The CDR3 length is 15 residues. Trimming cost V 5 bases and J 2 bases, with 16 bases left between them. This chain's CDR3 is CASSPEWVAAYEQYF. The CDR3 DNA sequence: TGTGCCAGCAGCCCCGAGTGGGTAGCCGCCTACGAGCAGTACTTC.

This clonotype was seen more than once but under ten times. V gene TRBV6-2 or TRBV6-3 combines with J gene TRBJ2-6, with 7 bases identical to TRBD1. After removal of 5 bases from V and 2 bases from J, the junction contained 3 bases not matched to a gene. This CDR3 has 15 amino acids. The germline V gene encodes CDR1 MNHEY and CDR2 SVGEGT. CDR3 sequence: CASSRDRAGANVLTF. The DNA for the CDR3 is TGTGCCAGCAGTCGTGACAGGGCTGGGGCCAACGTCCTGACTTTC.

J is TRBJ2-2 and V is TRBV7-2, with D possibly being TRBD1 (6 bases). Trimming took 5 bases from V and 6 from J, leaving 13 bases between them. Germline V gives CDR1 SGHTA, CDR2 FQGNSA. The CDR3 covers 14 residues. The CDR3 coding sequence is TGTGCCAGCAGCCTAAGACAGGTGGCCGGGGAGCTGTTTTTT. This codes for CASSLRQVAGELFF.

The chain joins TRBV6-5 to TRBJ2-5, with 10 bases that match TRBD1. The V gene end was trimmed by 5 bases and the J gene end by 7 bases; junction bases not matched to a gene: 10. The CDR3 is 15 residues long. CDR1 and CDR2 (germline): MNHEY, SVGAGI. CDR3 loop: CASSRPGTGDRTQYF. As DNA, the CDR3 is TGTGCCAGCAGTCGCCCCGGGACAGGGGATAGGACCCAGTACTTC.

There are a few counts of this clonotype. The chain has TRBV6-5 and TRBJ1-5; D is unresolved. CDR1 is MNHEY, CDR2 SVGAGI, per germline. Trimming stripped 2 bases from V and 4 bases from J, with 6 bases between. The CDR3 has 13 residues. DNA for the CDR3: TGTGCCAGCAGTTACGACGGTAATCAGCCCCAGCATTTT. Amino acid sequence: CASSYDGNQPQHF.

This clonotype has only a few counts. The V gene is TRBV18, the J gene TRBJ1-1; TRBD1 matches 8 bases. The CDR3 extends over 15 amino acids. Germline assignment: CDR1 KGHSH and CDR2 LQKENI. V gave up 6 bases and J gave up 0 bases; unmatched junction bases: 6. The DNA of the CDR3 is TGTGCCAGCTCCCCGACAGGGGCCATGAACACTGAAGCTTTCTTT. It encodes CASSPTGAMNTEAFF. The full variable domain, completed using reference TRBV18 and TRBJ1-1, is NAGVMQNPRHLVRRRGQEARLRCSPMKGHSHVYWYRQLPEEGLKFMVYLQKENIIDESGMPKERFSAEFPKEGPSILRIQQVVRGDSAAYFCASSPTGAMNTEAFFGQGTRLTVV.

This chain links TRBV7-2 with TRBJ1-5; the D is unclear. V was cut by 4 bases and J by 3 bases, with 10 bases left in between. This CDR3 comprises 14 residues. Germline V lookup: CDR1 SGHTA, CDR2 FQGNSA. The CDR3 sequence is CASSSPGYNQPQHF. CDR3 sequence (DNA): TGTGCCAGCAGCTCGCCCGGATACAATCAGCCCCAGCATTTT.

The chain has TRBV18 and TRBJ1-4; possibly TRBD1 for D (5 bases). V lost 1 base, J lost 8 bases, and 14 bases lay in between. CDR3 size: 15 residues. CDR1 is KGHSH and CDR2 is LQKENI in the germline V gene. For the CDR3, the DNA is TGTGCCAGCTCACCACTCCGGGGCGAATTCGAAAAACTGTTTTTT. Protein product: CASSPLRGEFEKLFF.

This clonotype occurred a few times. The V call is TRBV7-9, the J call TRBJ2-2; TRBD1 agrees at 10 bases. J lost 4 bases, V lost 5 bases, and 4 bases had no gene match. The CDR3 totals 15 residues. Looked up from germline, CDR1 is SEHNR and CDR2 is FQNEAQ (reference sequence). CDR3 residues: CASSTGTGATGELFF. CDR3 bases: TGTGCCAGCAGCACCGGGACAGGGGCCACCGGGGAGCTGTTTTTT. Looking up the rest from reference TRBV7-9 and TRBJ2-2 gives the full variable domain: DTGVSQNPRHKITKRGQNVTFRCDPISEHNRLYWYRQTLGQGPEFLTYFQNEAQLEKSRLLSDRFSAERPKGSFSTLEIQRTEQGDSAMYLCASSTGTGATGELFFGEGSRLTVL.

The rearrangement uses TRBV7-3 and TRBJ2-1, with 9 bases that match TRBD2. The CDR3 extends over 14 amino acids. Germline V CDR1 and CDR2: SGHTA, FQGTGA. Unmatched junction bases numbered 7, after V lost 5 bases and J lost 8 bases. The CDR3 region has the DNA TGTGCCAGCAGCCCAGGGACTAGCCCGGATGAGCAGTTCTTC. This gives the protein CASSPGTSPDEQFF.

This clonotype turned up a few times. The chain links TRBV5-1 to TRBJ2-3; the match to TRBD2 covers 10 bases. The J segment lost 0 bases and the V segment lost 4 bases, leaving 5 bases of the junction unmatched. The germline CDR1 and CDR2 sequences are SGHRS and YFSETQ. This CDR3 contains 16 residues. CDR3 nucleotides: TGCGCCAGCAGCCCAGGACTAGCGGTGAGCACAGATACGCAGTATTTT. This translates into CASSPGLAVSTDTQYF.

In this sample, this clonotype turned up a few times. The chain carries TRBV6-5 and TRBJ2-3; D is possibly TRBD1 or TRBD2 (5 bases each). CDR1 is MNHEY and CDR2 is SVGAGI in the germline V gene. The V gene lost 0 bases and the J gene lost 5 bases, with 12 bases spanning the gap. This CDR3 is 15 amino acids long. The CDR3 DNA follows: TGTGCCAGCAGTTACTCGGGGACCACGGGAGATACGCAGTATTTT. Protein product: CASSYSGTTGDTQYF.

This clonotype was seen repeatedly, ten times or more. This chain joins TRBV7-2 and TRBJ2-3; D uncertain. Germline V CDR1 and CDR2: SGHTA, FQGNSA. The germline V and J ends were trimmed by 3 bases and 2 bases, with 9 bases remaining between them. The CDR3 runs 14 residues. CDR3 sequence: CASSFGPLTDTQYF. The CDR3 DNA follows: TGTGCCAGCAGCTTCGGGCCCCTCACAGATACGCAGTATTTT.

V is TRBV4-3 and J is TRBJ2-1; D call uncertain. V lost 1 base to trimming and J lost 4 bases, with 11 bases between them. CDR1 LGHNA and CDR2 YSLEER come from the germline V gene. The CDR3 totals 15 residues. The CDR3 DNA reads TGCGCCAGCAGCCAAGTCGCCGGCTTTTACAATGAGCAGTTCTTC. Translated: CASSQVAGFYNEQFF.

The chain carries TRBV12-3 or TRBV12-4 and TRBJ2-3; no firm D call. The CDR3 totals 14 residues. Trimming pared 3 bases from V and 11 bases from J, leaving 18 bases between. CDR3 protein: CASSFPAGASWQYF. The CDR3 DNA sequence: TGTGCCAGCAGTTTCCCTGCCGGAGCATCATGGCAGTATTTT.

The chain employs TRBV7-3 and TRBJ2-5, with D possibly being TRBD2 (6 bases). CDR1 SGHTA and CDR2 FQGTGA come from the germline V gene. V was pared by 5 bases and J by 5 bases, with 18 bases between. The CDR3 is 15 amino acids. The CDR3 bases are TGTGCCAGCAGCCCAGATTCGGGGGTAACGGAGACCCAGTACTTC. Translation: CASSPDSGVTETQYF.